This record covers a single T cell receptor beta chain. Its target is unknown. This PCR relied on a set of 60 Vbeta primers and 13 Jbeta primers. In the study's own analysis: Some 9.9 million of 80 million or so unique TCR beta chains were shared, per a later count. Some clones are missing from TCRdb's copy, which holds only in-frame ones; the method was immunoSEQ multiplex PCR. The V and J calls and clone size were taken over from that table, and D and trimming were inferred from the DNA. The sample has 100,000 to 150,000 clones, about 76% seen once. This sample stems from a study of cytomegalovirus exposure and HLA in healthy donors. For the study at large: Of all 398 donors who were genotyped, roughly 83% belonged to the Caucasian-associated ancestry cluster. Notes on the study in general: Later analysis identified over 15,000 TCR beta sequences associated with HLA alleles, using a false discovery rate threshold of 0.05. A later analysis appeared to link common viral pathogens to several of the most significant clusters.

The germline V gene encodes CDR1 SGHRS and CDR2 YFSETQ. The CDR3 length is 15 residues. This TCR came from a woman aged 55-69 years in good health and CMV-seropositive. The sequenced sample consisted of PBMCs. The V call is TRBV5-1, the J call TRBJ2-5; 8 nucleotides match TRBD1. The J call may be in error: the DNA end matches TRBJ2-7 better. The CDR3 DNA reads TGCGCCAGCAGCGTGCCTGAACAGGGGGCCTACGAGCAGTACTTC. It specifies CASSVPEQGAYEQYF.